This T cell receptor (beta chain) was identified during a study of beta chain features in type 1 diabetes. This clone was seen more than once but under ten times. Its antigen is undetermined. The isolated RNA, all of it, was reverse transcribed, so expressed TCRB transcripts were what got sequenced. Sequenced by immunoSEQ multiplex PCR; TCRdb stores in-frame clones only, minus some. The data contain under 850,000 clones, about an eighth of them singletons. Findings and caveats of the study: Shorter TCRB CDR3s, moderately but significantly so, were found in Type 1 diabetes patients in all four CD4+ subsets.

This CDR3 spans 11 amino acids. Germline V CDR1 and CDR2: GTSNPN, SVGIG (reference sequence). Trimming removed 2 bases at V and 6 bases at J, with 6 bases between. This receptor was taken from a man aged 18-30 years with type 1 diabetes. Sequenced material: naive CD4+ T cells from blood. This chain connects TRBV30 to TRBJ2-3, with D unclear. The CDR3 here is CAWSNRDTQYF. The CDR3 bases are TGTGCCTGGAGTAACCGGGATACGCAGTATTTT. Based on the CDR3 plus reference TRBV30 and TRBJ2-3, the full variable domain is SQTIHQWPATLVQPVGSPLSLECTVEGTSNPNLYWYRQAAGRGLQLLFYSVGIGQISSEVPQNLSASRPQDRQFILSSKKLLLSDSGFYLCAWSNRDTQYFGPGTRLTVL.